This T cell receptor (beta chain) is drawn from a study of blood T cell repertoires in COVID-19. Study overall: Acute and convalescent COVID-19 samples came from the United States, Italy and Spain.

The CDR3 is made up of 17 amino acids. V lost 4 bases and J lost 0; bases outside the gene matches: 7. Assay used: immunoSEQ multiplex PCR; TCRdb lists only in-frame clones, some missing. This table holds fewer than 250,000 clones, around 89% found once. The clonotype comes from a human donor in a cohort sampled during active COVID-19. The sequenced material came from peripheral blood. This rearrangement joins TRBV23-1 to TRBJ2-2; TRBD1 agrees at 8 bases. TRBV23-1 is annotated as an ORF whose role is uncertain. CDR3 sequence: CASSPDRANANTGELFF. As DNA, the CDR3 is TGCGCCAGCAGTCCGGACAGGGCTAACGCGAACACCGGGGAGCTGTTTTTT.